This T cell receptor beta chain was identified during a study of identical twins. Findings and limits, study-wide: Out-of-frame alpha sequences shared by twins were enriched for low generation probability.

About this clonotype: What it binds is not known.

TCRdb re-derived calls from the 5' RACE reads in MiXCR, one entry per CDR3 protein. This table holds 600,000 to 850,000 distinct CDR3 sequences, about 20% found once. These sequences were also reported in another study, on T cells expressing NK-cell markers. Per that paper: Dominant NKG2C+ clonotypes made up roughly 1.0-7.5% of CD8+ T cells in about six donors. Evidence did not settle whether expanded NKG2C+ T cell clones targeted HCMV.

Sequenced: PBMCs. This TCR was sampled from a woman aged 18-29 years in good health.

CDR3 loop: CASSPGLAGGGSYEQYF. The CDR3 DNA reads TGTGCCAGCTCACCGGGACTAGCGGGAGGGGGCTCCTACGAGCAGTACTTC. J is TRBJ2-7 and V is TRBV18, with TRBD2 matching 16 bases. The CDR3 sequence is 17 residues long. Unmatched junction bases numbered 2, after V lost 3 bases and J lost 0 bases. Germline V gene lookup returns CDR1 KGHSH and CDR2 LQKENI.